Below are 23 T cell receptor beta chains sequenced from a single sample in a study of blood T cell repertoires in COVID-19. Sequencing was performed with immunoSEQ multiplex PCR; in TCRdb, only in-frame clones are kept and a portion is missing. The table includes 70,000 to 100,000 clones, 90% detected once. Source material: peripheral blood. Receptor source: a woman aged 80 or over with active or convalescent COVID-19.

The chain is built from TRBV5-1 and TRBJ2-3; 12 nucleotides match TRBD2. The CDR3 is 16 amino acids. Trimming took 0 bases from V and 3 from J; bases not matched to a gene: 2. The germline V gene encodes CDR1 SGHRS and CDR2 YFSETQ. The CDR3 DNA sequence: TGCGCCAGCAGCTTGGCCACTAGCGGGAGGACAGATACGCAGTATTTT. Translation gives CASSLATSGRTDTQYF.

The V and J genes are TRBV18 and TRBJ1-1; 7 bases agree with TRBD1. Germline values: CDR1 KGHSH, CDR2 LQKENI. Unmatched junction bases numbered 5, after V lost 2 bases and J lost 5 bases. This CDR3 is 14 amino acids long. Here the CDR3 DNA reads TGTGCCAGCTCACCAACTGACAGGGATACTGAAGCTTTCTTT. Translated: CASSPTDRDTEAFF.

In nucleotides, the CDR3 is TGTGCCAGCAGCTTGGCGGGCGGGAGATCCTACGAGCAGTACTTC. It is translated as CASSLAGGRSYEQYF. V usage is TRBV5-4 and J usage is TRBJ2-7; the match to TRBD2 covers 7 bases. Germline CDR1 is SGHNT and CDR2 is YYREEE (reference sequence). The CDR3 spans 15 residues. V was clipped by 0 bases and J by 1 base; unmatched bases: 4.

The chain links TRBV3-1 (or the pseudogene TRBV3-2) to TRBJ2-5; D ambiguous. The CDR3 length is 15 residues. Germline assignment: CDR1 LGHDT and CDR2 YNNKEL (reference sequence). Between the trimmed V and J ends, which lost 3 bases and 3 bases, there was a span of 14 bases. The CDR3 spells CASSHGGPPEETQYF. In DNA form, the CDR3 reads TGTGCCAGCAGCCACGGCGGCCCTCCCGAAGAGACCCAGTACTTC.

The J gene is TRBJ2-3, the V gene TRBV7-2, with 8 bases that match TRBD2. The CDR3 runs to 14 residues. Per the germline V gene, CDR1 is SGHTA and CDR2 is FQGNSA. J was trimmed by 7 bases and V by 5 bases; bases with no gene match: 8. The CDR3 spells CASSAGLGVHTQYF. In DNA form, the CDR3 reads TGTGCCAGCAGCGCGGGACTAGGGGTTCATACGCAGTATTTT. The full variable domain, its missing parts supplied by reference TRBV7-2 and TRBJ2-3, is GAGVSQSPSNKVTEKGKDVELRCDPISGHTALYWYRQSLGQGLEFLIYFQGNSAPDKSGLPSDRFSAERTGGSVSTLTIQRTQQEDSAVYLCASSAGLGVHTQYFGPGTRLTVL.

V and J are TRBV13 and TRBJ1-3, with TRBD1 matching 7 bases. Germline CDR1 and CDR2: PRHDT and FYEKMQ (reference sequence). V dropped 1 base and J dropped 4; count of bases not matched to a gene: 10. This CDR3 comprises 17 residues. The CDR3 here is CASSLDNRGRTGNTIYF. CDR3 nucleotides: TGTGCCAGCAGCTTAGACAACAGGGGACGAACGGGAAACACCATATATTTT.

The genes are TRBV6-6 and TRBJ2-1, with TRBD2 matching 7 bases. The CDR3 loop spans 15 amino acids. Trimming cost V 7 bases and J 4 bases; bases outside gene matches: 10. Germline CDR1 is MNHNY and CDR2 is SVGAGI (reference sequence). The CDR3 DNA reads as TGTGCCAGCACCCCCCCGGGAGGCCCGTACAATGAGCAGTTCTTC. Translated, it gives CASTPPGGPYNEQFF.

The rearrangement links TRBV27 to TRBJ1-6, with D possibly TRBD1 on 5 matching bases. Germline-derived CDR1 and CDR2 are MNHEY and SMNVEV (reference sequence). The V end was cut by 2 bases, the J end by 4 bases, with 9 bases between. The CDR3 length is 15 residues. CDR3 protein: CASSLQGLYNSPLHF. The CDR3 DNA reads TGTGCCAGCAGTTTACAGGGATTGTATAATTCACCCCTCCACTTT.

This rearrangement joins TRBV29-1 to TRBJ2-2, with D possibly matching TRBD1 (7 bases). Germline CDR1 is SQVTM and CDR2 is ANQGSEA. This CDR3 is built from 15 residues. Trimming removed 3 bases from V and 6 bases from J, with 17 bases in between. The CDR3 loop reads CSVENPRGAAGELFF. As DNA, the CDR3 is TGCAGCGTTGAGAACCCCAGGGGGGCCGCCGGGGAGCTGTTTTTT.

V usage is TRBV27 and J usage is TRBJ1-1; no reliable D call. Germline CDR1 MNHEY, CDR2 SMNVEV (reference sequence). V lost 9 bases, J lost 4 bases, and 9 bases lay in between. This CDR3 region has 11 residues. CDR3 nucleotide sequence: TGTGCCAGTCGAAGGAGCACTGAAGCTTTCTTT. It encodes CASRRSTEAFF.

CDR3 residues: CASSDSKHSYNSPLHF. The CDR3 bases are TGTGCCAGCAGTGACTCTAAGCACTCCTATAATTCACCCCTCCACTTT. The V and J genes are TRBV6-4 and TRBJ1-6; D not certain. This CDR3 has 16 amino acids. V lost 0 bases and J lost 0, with 6 bases in between. Germline CDR1 MRHNA, CDR2 SNTAGT.

The V gene is TRBV5-4, the J gene TRBJ2-7; 8 bases fit TRBD1. Looked up from germline, CDR1 is SGHNT and CDR2 is YYREEE (reference sequence). The CDR3 contains 14 residues. V lost 1 base and J lost 5; bases outside the gene matches: 5. CDR3 sequence: CASSLIGQGDEQYF. The DNA for the CDR3 is TGTGCCAGCAGCTTGATAGGACAGGGTGACGAGCAGTACTTC.

The chain combines TRBV3-1 (or the pseudogene TRBV3-2) with TRBJ2-3; 7 nucleotides agree with TRBD1. Losses at the gene ends were 4 bases for V and 2 bases for J; bases not matched to a gene: 6. Looked up from germline, CDR1 is LGHDT and CDR2 is YNNKEL (reference sequence). The CDR3 runs to 15 residues. The CDR3 DNA follows: TGTGCCAGCAGCCCCAGGGGGAGCGCCACAGATACGCAGTATTTT. Translation: CASSPRGSATDTQYF.

V gene TRBV2 combines with J gene TRBJ2-5; possibly TRBD2 for D (6 bases). Trimming took 2 bases from V and 7 from J, leaving 11 bases between them. The germline V gene encodes CDR1 SNHLY and CDR2 FYNNEI. This CDR3 has 13 residues. The CDR3 protein is CASSERQAGTQYF. The CDR3 DNA is TGTGCCAGCAGTGAAAGACAAGCGGGGACCCAGTACTTC.

This clone was recorded once. The rearrangement joins TRBV19 to TRBJ1-1; 7 positions agree with TRBD1. The CDR3 consists of 14 residues. Germline V lookup: CDR1 LNHDA, CDR2 SQIVND (reference sequence). The V segment lost 3 bases and the J segment 3 bases; nucleotides outside the gene matches: 4. The CDR3 DNA reads TGTGCCAGTAGTATCGACAGGGAGGACACTGAAGCTTTCTTT. This encodes CASSIDREDTEAFF.

This chain links TRBV7-2 with TRBJ2-1; D call uncertain. The CDR3 is made up of 13 amino acids. Per the germline V gene, CDR1 is SGHTA and CDR2 is FQGNSA. V shed 3 bases and J shed 9 bases, with 12 bases lying between them. CDR3 in amino acids: CASSFAESTEQFF. The CDR3 bases are TGTGCCAGCAGCTTCGCGGAGTCGACTGAGCAGTTCTTC.

This chain joins TRBV7-9 and TRBJ1-1; no reliable D call. The CDR3 loop spans 12 amino acids. Trimming took 5 bases from V and 5 from J, leaving 9 bases between them. Germline V lookup: CDR1 SEHNR, CDR2 FQNEAQ (reference sequence). DNA for the CDR3: TGTGCCAGCAGCCCCAGGCGAACTGAAGCTTTCTTT. Protein sequence: CASSPRRTEAFF.

The V call is TRBV29-1, the J call TRBJ1-2; no clear D gene. Germline V gene lookup returns CDR1 SQVTM and CDR2 ANQGSEA. The CDR3 has 11 residues. V shed 4 bases and J shed 9 bases, with 12 bases lying between them. The CDR3 nucleotides read TGCAGCGTTGTCCCTGGGGAGCGCTACACCTTC. It codes for CSVVPGERYTF. The full variable domain, completed using reference TRBV29-1 and TRBJ1-2, is SAVISQKPSRDICQRGTSLTIQCQVDSQVTMMFWYRQQPGQSLTLIATANQGSEATYESGFVIDKFPISRPNLTFSTLTVSNMSPEDSSIYLCSVVPGERYTFGSGTRLTVV.

V gene TRBV7-8 combines with J gene TRBJ2-7; possible D gene TRBD1, 6 bases. The CDR3 is 15 residues long. Trimming removed 5 bases from V and 3 bases from J, with 17 bases in between. Germline CDR1 is SGHVS and CDR2 is FQNEAQ. In nucleotides, the CDR3 is TGTGCCAGCAGCCCAGACAGGCCTGTGGGCTACGAGCAGTACTTC. This sequence encodes CASSPDRPVGYEQYF.

The V gene is TRBV11-3, the J gene TRBJ2-1, with a possible D match to TRBD1 (6 bases). From germline, CDR1 is SGHNT and CDR2 YENEEA. This CDR3 has 16 residues. The V end lost 4 bases, the J end lost 5 bases, and 18 bases lay between the germline ends. The CDR3 DNA follows: TGTGCCAGCAGCTACCCTCTCCAGGACAGTGACAATGAGCAGTTCTTC. It translates to CASSYPLQDSDNEQFF.

The chain combines TRBV28 with TRBJ2-7; 9 bases match TRBD2. The CDR3 length is 15 residues. Germline lookup yields CDR1 MDHEN and CDR2 SYDVKM. V shed 7 bases and J 2 bases; nucleotides not matched to a gene: 9. CDR3 amino acids: CASTPPGLAAYEQYF. The CDR3 region has the DNA TGTGCCAGCACCCCTCCGGGACTAGCCGCCTACGAGCAGTACTTC.

The V call is TRBV27, the J call TRBJ1-1, with D unclear. CDR3 size: 14 residues. Germline V lookup: CDR1 MNHEY, CDR2 SMNVEV (reference sequence). Trimming cost V 5 bases and J 2 bases, with 12 bases left between them. CDR3 sequence: CASSPQALNTEAFF. CDR3 coding DNA: TGTGCCAGCAGTCCTCAGGCGTTAAACACTGAAGCTTTCTTT.

The chain links TRBV28 to TRBJ1-4; no clear D. This CDR3 has 15 amino acids. Deletions cut 4 bases from V and 0 bases from J, with 9 bases between. CDR1 MDHEN and CDR2 SYDVKM come from the germline V gene. CDR3 bases: TGTGCCAGCAGTTCCTCCAGGCCAACTAATGAAAAACTGTTTTTT. Amino acid sequence: CASSSSRPTNEKLFF.